A single TCR beta chain is shown here with its context. Its antigen is unknown. Disease lasting under 3 months, a NOSPECS grade of at least 4, and a Clinical Activity Score of at least 3 were features of the ophthalmopathy patients. Germline-derived CDR1 and CDR2 are MGHDK and SYGVNS. This CDR3 is 11 amino acids long. Between the trimmed V and J ends, which lost 4 bases and 8 bases, there was a span of 8 bases. The entry originates in a study of T cells in Graves' hyperthyroidism and ophthalmopathy. There were TCR beta CDR3 regions amplified from RNA transcripts. A set of HTBI primers served as the primers for a first-round RT-PCR of the TCR CDR3. MiXCR, applied by TCRdb to the multiplex PCR reads, yields one record per CDR3 protein. This sample has about 640,000 distinct CDR3 sequences, with roughly 15% found just once. Study results and caveats: A model built on 13 V-J features separated ophthalmopathy from stable hyperthyroidism.

The sequence derives from a woman aged 45-65 years with Graves' ophthalmopathy. This chain uses TRBV25-1 with TRBJ1-2, with D unresolved. The sequencing input was blood. The CDR3 spells CASSVPSGYTF. The CDR3 DNA reads TGTGCCAGCAGTGTACCTAGCGGCTACACCTTC.